This TCR beta chain was captured in a study of T cell repertoires in cytomegalovirus infection (dated by TCRdb to between 2019 and 2020). Concerning the study at large: Because public TCR beta signatures pointed to carriage of CMV infection together with the matching HLA type, the HLA type of each donor mattered for the analysis.

Taken from cysteine to phenylalanine, the CDR3 has 15 residues. The kept DNA is CDR3 alone, 45 bases in frame from the first base. In the germline V gene, CDR1 corresponds to SGHTA and CDR2 to FQGNSA. Trimmed from V: 1 base; trimmed from J: 5 bases; junction bases lacking a gene match: 4. This sample was sequenced with an Illumina HiSeq 1500. Clones were called with MiXCR by TCRdb after fastp trimmed the public reads at Q25, and only in-frame beta chains were retained. Identical CDR3 protein sequences are pooled into one entry, listed with their most common genes and DNA. The sample data list around 530,000 distinct CDR3 sequences, and about 30% of these were observed just once. The top ten constitute 13% of the sample. Overall study results and their limits: In both this cohort and an independent cohort of 352 donors, the cumulative frequency of public TCR beta family members distinguished carriers of CMV infection plus the relevant HLA type. The ex vivo response was dominated by HLA-C-restricted CMV-specific TCR beta clonotypes, which also provided the single most frequent clonotype in two of eight donors.

This clonotype was counted many times. Its cognate antigen has yet to be identified. No much larger clone is present one base from it, and per-base qualities are unavailable. The sequencing sample was made of PBMCs. The chain employs TRBV7-2 and TRBJ2-1, and TRBD1 matches 8 of the central bases. The sequence came from a human donor in good health (CMV status not recorded). Some clones in this sample may be carry-over from other donors' samples. The CDR3 reads as follows: CASSLDGTGHNEQFF. The sequence in DNA is TGTGCCAGCAGCTTAGACGGGACAGGACACAATGAGCAGTTCTTC. This CDR3, with the reference TRBV7-2 and TRBJ2-1 proteins standing in past its ends, gives the full variable domain GAGVSQSPSNKVTEKGKDVELRCDPISGHTALYWYRQSLGQGLEFLIYFQGNSAPDKSGLPSDRFSAERTGGSVSTLTIQRTQQEDSAVYLCASSLDGTGHNEQFFGPGTRLTVL.